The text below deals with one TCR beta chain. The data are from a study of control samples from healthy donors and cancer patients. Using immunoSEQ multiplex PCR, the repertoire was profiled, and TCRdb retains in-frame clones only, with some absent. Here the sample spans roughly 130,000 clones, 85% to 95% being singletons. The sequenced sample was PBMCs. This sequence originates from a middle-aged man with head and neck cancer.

The CDR3 sequence: CASSPGQKYNEQFF. The CDR3 region has the DNA TGTGCCAGCTCACCTGGACAGAAATACAATGAGCAGTTCTTC. The chain couples TRBV18 to TRBJ2-1; D is possibly TRBD1 (6 bases). In germline, CDR1 is KGHSH, CDR2 LQKENI. V was shortened by 3 bases and J by 4 bases, with 10 bases between the two germline ends. This CDR3 has 14 residues.